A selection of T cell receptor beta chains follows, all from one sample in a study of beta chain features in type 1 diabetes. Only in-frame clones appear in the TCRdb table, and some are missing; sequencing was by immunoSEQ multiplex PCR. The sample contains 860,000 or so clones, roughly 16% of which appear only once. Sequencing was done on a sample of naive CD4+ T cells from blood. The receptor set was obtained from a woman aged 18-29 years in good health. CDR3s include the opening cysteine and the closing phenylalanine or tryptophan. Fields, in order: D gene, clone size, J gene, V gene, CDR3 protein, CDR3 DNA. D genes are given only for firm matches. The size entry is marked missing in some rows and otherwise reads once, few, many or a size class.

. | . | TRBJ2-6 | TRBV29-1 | CSAWRPGANVLTF | TGCAGCGCATGGAGGCCAGGGGCCAACGTCCTGACTTTC
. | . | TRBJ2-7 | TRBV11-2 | CASSLMYSEQYF | TGTGCCAGCAGCTTAATGTATTCCGAGCAGTACTTC
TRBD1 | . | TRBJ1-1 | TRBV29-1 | CSVGGRGQSVNTEAFF | TGCAGCGTTGGTGGCAGGGGGCAATCGGTAAATACTGAAGCTTTCTTT
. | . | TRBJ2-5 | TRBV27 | CASSLYRDWETQYF | TGTGCCAGCAGTTTATACAGGGACTGGGAGACCCAGTACTTC
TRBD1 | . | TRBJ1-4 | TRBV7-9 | CASSRGQGAQREKLFF | TGTGCCAGCAGCCGTGGACAGGGGGCGCAGAGGGAAAAACTGTTTTTT
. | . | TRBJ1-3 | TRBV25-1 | CASTIAGSSGNTIYF | TGTGCCAGCACCATAGCAGGTTCCTCTGGAAACACCATATATTTT
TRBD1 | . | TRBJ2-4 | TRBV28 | CASSIRGTGRIIQYF | TGTGCCAGCAGTATACGAGGGACAGGGAGAATCATTCAGTACTTC
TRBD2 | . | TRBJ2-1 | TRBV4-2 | CASSLSTSRNEQFF | TGTGCCAGCAGCCTGTCGACTAGCCGAAATGAGCAGTTCTTC
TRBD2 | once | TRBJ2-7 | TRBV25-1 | CANSDLIASGHYEQYF | TGTGCCAACAGTGATTTGATAGCTAGCGGGCACTACGAGCAGTACTTC
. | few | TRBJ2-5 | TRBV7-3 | CASSSDWETQYF | TGTGCCAGCAGCTCCGACTGGGAGACCCAGTACTTC
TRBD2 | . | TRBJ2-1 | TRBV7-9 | CASSLRGGGRAFNEQFF | TGTGCCAGCAGCTTAAGGGGTGGCGGGAGGGCCTTCAATGAGCAGTTCTTC
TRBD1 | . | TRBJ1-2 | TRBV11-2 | CASSSWTGAINYGYTF | TGTGCCAGCAGCTCCTGGACAGGAGCAATTAACTATGGCTACACCTTC
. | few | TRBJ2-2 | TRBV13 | CASSLSPGVPGELFF | TGTGCCAGCAGCTTATCCCCCGGGGTGCCTGGGGAGCTGTTTTTT
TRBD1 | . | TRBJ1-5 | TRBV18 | CASSLTGTGGSSNQPQHF | TGTGCCAGCTCACTTACCGGGACAGGGGGCTCTAGCAATCAGCCCCAGCATTTT
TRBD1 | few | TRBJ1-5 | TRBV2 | CASRPTGLQPQHF | TGTGCCAGCAGACCGACAGGGCTTCAGCCCCAGCATTTT
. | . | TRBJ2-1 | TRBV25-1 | CASSEEGTGRNEQFF | TGTGCCAGCAGTGAAGAGGGCACAGGGCGCAATGAGCAGTTCTTC
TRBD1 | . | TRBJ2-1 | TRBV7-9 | CASQGQATYNEQFF | TGTGCCAGTCAGGGACAGGCCACCTACAATGAGCAGTTCTTC
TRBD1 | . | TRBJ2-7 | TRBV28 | CASNLPRDRKPTPYEQYF | TGTGCCAGCAATTTACCCCGGGACAGGAAGCCGACCCCTTACGAGCAGTACTTC
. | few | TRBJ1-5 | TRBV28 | CASSGSGAGNQPQHF | TGTGCCAGCAGCGGGAGTGGGGCGGGCAATCAGCCCCAGCATTTT